The 17 T cell receptor beta chains in this list originate from one sample, sequenced in a study of blood T cell repertoires in COVID-19 (dated by TCRdb to between 2020 and 2021). Library generation was performed with the immunoSEQ multiplex PCR assay. Here the immuneACCESS table is served through TCRdb, limited to in-frame sequences with V and J called. Missing clones are a known gap in these copies; in checked studies unresolved V genes cover under half, and the rest lacks a known reason. The sample records under 350,000 clones, 65% to 90% of which are singletons. The top ten clones comprise about 14% of the sample. The specimen sequenced was peripheral blood. All receptors derive from a human donor in a cohort sampled during active COVID-19.

The chain uses TRBV3-1 (or the pseudogene TRBV3-2) and TRBJ1-1, with TRBD1 as a possible D gene (6 bases). Deletions cut 6 bases from V and 8 bases from J, with 13 bases between. The CDR3 consists of 12 residues. Germline V gives CDR1 LGHDT, CDR2 YNNKEL (reference sequence). The CDR3 protein is CASRSTGTEAFF. CDR3 bases: TGTGCCAGCAGGTCGACCGGGACAGAAGCTTTCTTT.

This rearrangement joins TRBV6-6 to TRBJ1-3; D unclear. Looked up from germline, CDR1 is MNHNY and CDR2 is SVGAGI (reference sequence). The CDR3 runs to 16 residues. The germline V and J ends were trimmed by 2 bases and 4 bases, with 15 bases remaining between them. CDR3 DNA: TGTGCCAGCAGTTACGGTGAGGCCGTGCGGGGAAACACCATATATTTT. Its protein is CASSYGEAVRGNTIYF.

Only a few counts were recorded for this clone. The V call is TRBV28, the J call TRBJ2-7, with 12 bases identical to TRBD2. This CDR3 region has 15 residues. In germline, CDR1 is MDHEN, CDR2 SYDVKM. After removal of 4 bases from V and 5 bases from J, the junction contained 6 bases not matched to a gene. The CDR3, as DNA: TGTGCCAGCAGTTGGACTAGCGGGACTCGACACGAGCAGTACTTC. This sequence encodes CASSWTSGTRHEQYF. Based on the CDR3 plus reference TRBV28 and TRBJ2-7, the full variable domain is DVKVTQSSRYLVKRTGEKVFLECVQDMDHENMFWYRQDPGLGLRLIYFSYDVKMKEKGDIPEGYSVSREKKERFSLILESASTNQTSMYLCASSWTSGTRHEQYFGPGTRLTVT.

The CDR3 here is CATSRSKGTGDEKLFF. The CDR3 DNA reads as TGTGCCACCAGCAGGTCGAAAGGGACAGGGGATGAAAAACTGTTTTTT. The chain couples TRBV15 to TRBJ1-4; 10 bases align to TRBD1. CDR1 LNHNV and CDR2 YYDKDF come from the germline V gene (reference sequence). V dropped 3 bases and J dropped 6; count of bases not matched to a gene: 7. CDR3 length: 16 residues.

The genes are TRBV7-9 and TRBJ2-7; TRBD1 matches at 10 bases. The ends lost 4 bases at V and 3 bases at J; junction bases unmatched: 3. Germline CDR1 is SEHNR and CDR2 is FQNEAQ (reference sequence). This CDR3 contains 14 residues. The CDR3 nucleotides are TGTGCCAGCAGCTCCGGGACAGGGGACTACGAGCAGTACTTC. It codes for CASSSGTGDYEQYF.

Here the CDR3 DNA reads TGTGCCAGCAGCCAGACACCCACTATGACTTTAGGCCGGGGGACCCAGTACTTC. As protein: CASSQTPTMTLGRGTQYF. The rearrangement links TRBV7-2 to TRBJ2-5; D may be TRBD2 (5 bases). CDR3 length: 18 residues. Between the trimmed V and J ends, which lost 5 bases and 7 bases, there was a span of 29 bases. CDR1 and CDR2 (germline): SGHTA, FQGNSA. Looking up the rest from reference TRBV7-2 and TRBJ2-5 gives the full variable domain: GAGVSQSPSNKVTEKGKDVELRCDPISGHTALYWYRQSLGQGLEFLIYFQGNSAPDKSGLPSDRFSAERTGGSVSTLTIQRTQQEDSAVYLCASSQTPTMTLGRGTQYFGPGTRLLVL.

In nucleotides, the CDR3 is TGTGCCAGCAGATTTGGGAGAGTCCCCTCCTACGAGCAGTACTTC. It codes for CASRFGRVPSYEQYF. This chain links TRBV2 with TRBJ2-7, with D possibly being TRBD2 (5 bases). With 6 bases removed from V and 0 bases from J, the gap between germline ends came to 15 bases. CDR1 is SNHLY and CDR2 is FYNNEI in the germline V gene. The CDR3 sequence is 15 residues long.

This clone was detected once. The chain combines TRBV25-1 with TRBJ2-1; D call uncertain. Trimming pared 11 bases from V and 8 bases from J, leaving 19 bases between. Germline V gene sequence: CDR1 MGHDK, CDR2 SYGVNS. This CDR3 contains 13 residues. In DNA, the CDR3 is TGTGCCTCGTCTGGTATAGGAGACTATGAGCAGTTCTTC. Residues: CASSGIGDYEQFF. Filled out from reference TRBV25-1 and TRBJ2-1, the complete variable domain reads EADIYQTPRYLVIGTGKKITLECSQTMGHDKMYWYQQDPGMELHLIHYSYGVNSTEKGDLSSESTVSRIRTEHFPLTLESARPSHTSQYLCASSGIGDYEQFFGPGTRLTVL.

The gene calls are TRBV6-1 and TRBJ2-3, with D perhaps matching TRBD2 (5 bases). Germline V gene data show CDR1 as MNHNS and CDR2 as SASEGT. The CDR3 contains 14 residues. The V and J ends lost 2 bases and 7 bases respectively, with 13 bases between them. CDR3 sequence (DNA): TGTGCCAGCAGTGAATCGGGGATAGCCTATACGCAGTATTTT. Translation: CASSESGIAYTQYF.

This clone appeared once. The chain combines TRBV18 with TRBJ2-7, with D hard to call. Between the trimmed V and J ends, which lost 0 bases and 1 base, there was a span of 10 bases. The germline CDR1 and CDR2 sequences are KGHSH and LQKENI. The CDR3 has 15 amino acids. CDR3 loop: CASSPPSSESYEQYF. In DNA, the CDR3 is TGTGCCAGCTCACCACCCTCGAGCGAGTCCTACGAGCAGTACTTC.

The gene calls are TRBV3-1 (or the pseudogene TRBV3-2) and TRBJ1-3; perhaps TRBD1 as D (5 bases). CDR3 length: 15 amino acids. Germline lookup yields CDR1 LGHDT and CDR2 YNNKEL (reference sequence). The V and J ends lost 6 bases and 1 base respectively, with 13 bases between them. The CDR3 loop is CASREGGASGNTIYF. In DNA, the CDR3 is TGTGCCAGCAGGGAAGGAGGGGCATCTGGAAACACCATATATTTT.

The chain recombines TRBV3-1 (or the pseudogene TRBV3-2) with TRBJ2-7; the match to TRBD2 covers 12 bases. From germline, CDR1 is LGHDT and CDR2 YNNKEL (reference sequence). The CDR3 totals 14 residues. J was trimmed by 7 bases and V by 5 bases; bases with no gene match: 6. In DNA, the CDR3 is TGTGCCAGCAGCAAGACTAGCGGGAGCGCTGAGCAGTACTTC. Its translation is CASSKTSGSAEQYF.

The rearrangement links TRBV5-1 to TRBJ2-6; D remains unclear. With 4 bases removed from V and 0 bases from J, the gap between germline ends came to 8 bases. The length of the CDR3 is 15 residues. Germline CDR1 SGHRS, CDR2 YFSETQ. Here the CDR3 DNA reads TGCGCCAGCAGCCCGGTCGTCTCTGGGGCCAACGTCCTGACTTTC. This encodes CASSPVVSGANVLTF.

The chain employs TRBV3-1 (or the pseudogene TRBV3-2) and TRBJ2-3, with D hard to call. V lost 4 bases and J 0 bases, leaving 14 bases between the germline ends. Germline CDR1 and CDR2: LGHDT and YNNKEL (reference sequence). This CDR3 region has 16 residues. For the CDR3, the DNA is TGTGCCAGCAGCCCCCTAGGAGCGCCTAGCACAGATACGCAGTATTTT. Protein: CASSPLGAPSTDTQYF.

This chain links TRBV5-1 with TRBJ2-3; possible D gene TRBD1, 7 bases. The CDR3 is made up of 15 amino acids. The V end lost 2 bases, the J end lost 2 bases, and 12 bases lay between the germline ends. In germline, CDR1 is SGHRS, CDR2 YFSETQ. Here the CDR3 reads CASSFQGGNTDTQYF. The CDR3 bases are TGCGCCAGCAGCTTCCAGGGGGGCAACACAGATACGCAGTATTTT.

The chain employs TRBV24-1 and TRBJ2-7, with D maybe TRBD2 (6 bases). CDR3 length equals 13 residues. The germline V and J ends were trimmed by 3 bases and 6 bases, with 11 bases remaining between them. The V gene's germline CDR1 is KGHDR and CDR2 SFDVKD. The CDR3 here is CATSDRRAPEQYF. DNA for the CDR3: TGTGCCACCAGTGATCGGAGGGCGCCCGAGCAGTACTTC.

The rearrangement joins TRBV7-2 to TRBJ2-1; 9 bases are a match to TRBD1. Germline V CDR1 and CDR2: SGHTA, FQGNSA. With 3 bases clipped from V and 4 bases from J, the junction kept 7 bases outside the gene matches. The CDR3 totals 16 residues. The CDR3 loop is CASSFLGTGRYNEQFF. CDR3 in DNA: TGTGCCAGCAGCTTCTTAGGGACAGGGCGGTACAATGAGCAGTTCTTC.